This is a list of T cell receptor beta chains from one sample in a study of glioma-infiltrating T cells after dendritic cell vaccination. Method: immunoSEQ multiplex PCR; TCRdb's copy keeps in-frame clones and lacks some. The sample shows about 95,000 clones, about 84% of them seen only once. The starting material was blood, obtained before dendritic cell vaccination. The receptors were sampled from a human donor with glioblastoma. Each CDR3 is given with its conserved first and last residue. A D gene is named only where the DNA matches it firmly. Clone size is stated in some rows and not others, as once, few, many or a class when expanded.

many NA TRBJ1-4 TRBV7-7 CASSLVADEKLFF TGTGCTAGCAGCTTAGTGGCCGATGAAAAACTGTTTTTT
NA NA TRBJ2-1 TRBV6-1 CASSEIRTVGQFF TGTGCCAGCAGTGAAATACGGACAGTTGGGCAGTTCTTC
NA TRBD1 TRBJ1-5 TRBV4-3 CASSQDHQGVQPQHF TGCGCCAGCAGCCAAGATCACCAGGGGGTGCAGCCCCAGCATTTT
NA TRBD1 TRBJ2-7 TRBV4-2 CASSQDVGQGGEQYF TGTGCCAGCAGCCAAGATGTGGGACAGGGAGGCGAGCAGTACTTC
few TRBD2 TRBJ2-3 TRBV4-2 CASSQATRLAGGDTQYF TGTGCCAGCAGCCAAGCTACCAGACTAGCGGGAGGGGATACGCAGTATTTT
once NA TRBJ2-7 TRBV15 CATSRDKRGYEQYF TGTGCCACCAGCAGAGATAAAAGAGGCTACGAGCAGTACTTC
NA TRBD1 TRBJ2-5 TRBV7-3 CASSSLGTGAGETQYF TGTGCCAGCAGCTCCCTTGGGACAGGGGCCGGAGAGACCCAGTACTTC
once TRBD1 TRBJ1-2 TRBV5-4 CASSWTGTNYGYTF TGTGCCAGCAGCTGGACAGGAACTAACTATGGCTACACCTTC
NA NA TRBJ1-5 TRBV28 CASSLQVSNQPQHF TGTGCCAGCAGTTTGCAGGTTAGCAATCAGCCCCAGCATTTT
NA NA TRBJ1-2 TRBV2 CASSDYGSYTF TGTGCCAGCAGCGACTATGGTAGCTACACCTTC
NA TRBD1 TRBJ2-3 TRBV5-4 CASSLQGDNGDTQYF TGTGCCAGCAGCTTACAGGGGGATAATGGTGATACGCAGTATTTT
NA TRBD1 TRBJ2-4 TRBV5-4 CASSFPDRGGANIQYF TGTGCCAGCAGCTTCCCTGACAGGGGAGGAGCGAACATTCAGTACTTC
few NA TRBJ2-7 TRBV6-6 CASSQTGRERQQYF TGTGCCAGCAGCCAAACAGGGCGCGAGCGTCAGCAGTACTTC
NA TRBD2 TRBJ2-2 TRBV7-6 CASSALAGFTGELFF TGTGCCAGCAGCGCTCTAGCGGGATTTACCGGGGAGCTGTTTTTT
NA TRBD2 TRBJ2-7 TRBV2 CASSGLAGGFYEQYF TGTGCCAGCAGCGGACTAGCGGGGGGATTCTACGAGCAGTACTTC
once TRBD2 TRBJ2-3 TRBV7-2 CASSLGSGRAATQYF TGTGCCAGCAGCTTAGGGAGCGGGAGGGCCGCTACGCAGTATTTT
NA NA TRBJ1-3 TRBV27 CASRFGGADGNTIYF TGTGCCAGCAGGTTTGGGGGGGCCGACGGAAACACCATATATTTT
NA NA TRBJ1-1 TRBV5-1 CASSPMGGRETEAFF TGCGCCAGCAGCCCGATGGGGGGGCGGGAGACTGAAGCTTTCTTT
NA NA TRBJ1-4 TRBV5-1 CASRLATNEKLFF TGCGCCTCTCGTCTCGCAACTAATGAAAAACTGTTTTTT
NA TRBD2 TRBJ2-2 TRBV7-6 CASSLGTSANTGELFF TGTGCCAGCAGCTTAGGGACTAGCGCGAACACCGGGGAGCTGTTTTTT
few TRBD2 TRBJ2-7 TRBV5-1 CASSLDGLAGPEQYF TGCGCCAGCAGCTTGGATGGACTAGCGGGACCCGAGCAGTACTTC
NA TRBD1 TRBJ1-4 TRBV30 CAWSEKDRGRYGEKLFF TGTGCCTGGAGTGAAAAGGACAGGGGGCGTTATGGTGAAAAACTGTTTTTT
NA NA TRBJ1-2 TRBV10-3 CAILAPLTNGYTF TGTGCCATCCTAGCACCGCTCACCAATGGCTACACCTTC
NA NA TRBJ1-5 TRBV27 CASSLTGSQPQHF TGTGCCAGCAGTTTGACCGGGAGCCAGCCCCAGCATTTT
NA NA TRBJ1-2 TRBV6-6 CASSYEGTNYGYTF TGTGCCAGCAGTTACGAGGGTACTAACTATGGCTACACCTTC
NA NA TRBJ2-5 TRBV4-2 CASSPSEGKETQYF TGTGCCAGCAGCCCTAGTGAGGGAAAAGAGACCCAGTACTTC
once TRBD2 TRBJ2-1 TRBV18 CASSMTSIVFNEQFF TGTGCCAGCTCAATGACTAGCATCGTTTTTAATGAGCAGTTCTTC
few TRBD1 TRBJ1-6 TRBV4-1 CASSQRGTGFSPLHF TGCGCCAGCAGCCAACGCGGGACAGGTTTTTCACCCCTCCACTTT
NA TRBD2 TRBJ2-1 TRBV7-3 CASSLTPGGSEQFF TGTGCCAGCAGCTTAACCCCGGGGGGGTCCGAGCAGTTCTTC
NA NA TRBJ2-4 TRBV5-1 CASSLGGDWAKNIQYF TGCGCCAGCAGCTTGGGGGGCGACTGGGCCAAAAACATTCAGTACTTC
NA NA TRBJ1-1 TRBV6-6 CASSKTPTGNTEAFF TGTGCCAGCAGTAAAACCCCGACAGGAAACACTGAAGCTTTCTTT
NA TRBD1 TRBJ1-1 TRBV7-2 CASSPRDRGGTEAFF TGTGCCAGCAGCCCCCGGGACAGGGGAGGCACTGAAGCTTTCTTT
NA NA TRBJ2-1 TRBV10-1 CASSEERGGYNEQFF TGCGCCAGCAGTGAGGAGAGAGGGGGCTACAATGAGCAGTTCTTC
few NA TRBJ2-1 TRBV5-1 CASSVGGGSLVNEQFF TGCGCCAGCAGCGTTGGAGGGGGCTCGTTGGTCAATGAGCAGTTCTTC
NA NA TRBJ2-7 TRBV19 CASSIVGSSYEQYF TGTGCCAGTAGTATAGTCGGGAGCTCCTACGAGCAGTACTTC
NA NA TRBJ2-7 TRBV7-2 CASSLSRAAYEQYF TGTGCCAGCAGCTTATCCAGGGCAGCCTACGAGCAGTACTTC
NA TRBD2 TRBJ2-7 TRBV11-2 CASSLTGTSGRRSSYEQYF TGTGCCAGCAGCTTAACCGGGACTAGCGGGAGGCGAAGCTCCTACGAGCAGTACTTC
NA NA TRBJ1-2 TRBV29-1 CSAPSQGFYGYTF TGCAGCGCCCCCAGCCAGGGGTTTTATGGCTACACCTTC
few TRBD1 TRBJ2-3 TRBV9 CASSATGADTQYF TGTGCCAGCAGCGCTACAGGGGCAGATACGCAGTATTTT
NA TRBD1 TRBJ2-7 TRBV5-6 CASSTQGAPYEQYF TGTGCCAGCAGCACACAGGGGGCGCCTTACGAGCAGTACTTC
NA NA TRBJ2-3 TRBV5-1 CASSLGAGEEDTQYF TGCGCCAGCAGCTTGGGGGCAGGGGAAGAAGATACGCAGTATTTT
NA NA TRBJ2-7 TRBV9 CASSVVPGPEQYF TGTGCCAGCAGCGTAGTCCCAGGTCCCGAGCAGTACTTC